This T cell receptor beta chain appears in the sequencing data of a study of CD8 T cells in ankylosing spondylitis. This clonotype appeared many times. The antigen is unknown. The V end lost 7 bases, the J end lost 0 bases, and 12 bases lay between the germline ends. This CDR3 comprises 14 residues. Germline CDR1 SNHLY, CDR2 FYNNEI. Study outcomes and limitations: In reactive arthritis synovial fluid and blood, some motif variants had been reported before.

Construction of TCR beta libraries was performed using quantitative 5'-RACE with molecular barcodes. MiXCR, applied by TCRdb to the 5' RACE reads, yields one record per CDR3 protein. The table records 85,000 to 100,000 distinct CDR3 sequences, 7.5% to 9% of them present only once. This sequence originates from a male donor with ankylosing spondylitis or in good health (not recorded which). The sequencing sample was made of blood, either unsorted or a sorted T cell fraction (not recorded which). V gene TRBV2 combines with J gene TRBJ2-5, with TRBD2 as a possible D gene (5 bases). DNA for the CDR3: TGTGCCAGCACCCCGGGGATGTACCAAGAGACCCAGTACTTC. Translating gives CASTPGMYQETQYF.